This T cell receptor beta chain was captured by sequencing in a study of T cell responses to AZD1222 COVID-19 vaccine. The study, taken as a whole, reports: Compared with day 0, the breadth and depth of the Spike-specific TCR repertoire rose significantly after two doses of AZD1222.

As concerns this clone: Antigen unknown.

The repertoire was sequenced with immunoSEQ multiplex PCR; TCRdb's copy has only in-frame clones and lacks some. The sample holds fewer than 120,000 clones, about 90% seen once. The V end was cut by 8 bases, the J end by 4 bases, with 5 bases between. Germline V lookup: CDR1 LNHDA, CDR2 SQIVND (reference sequence). The CDR3 is 10 amino acids. The sample was peripheral blood, taken 28 days after the second AZD1222 dose. The chain combines TRBV19 with TRBJ1-2; D unresolved. The receptor comes from an adult who received the AZD1222 COVID-19 vaccine. The DNA of the CDR3 is TGTGCCAGTGGCAGCTATGGCTACACCTTC. It is translated as CASGSYGYTF.